These 16 T cell receptor beta chains were sequenced from one sample in a study of CD8+CD57+ T cells in acquired aplastic anemia. The use of genomic DNA as template underpinned the TCR beta VDJ and CDR3 profiling. TCRdb re-analysed the reads in MiXCR, keeping a single row per CDR3 protein. The sample contains roughly 80,000 distinct CDR3 sequences, under 50% of which appear only once. Sequenced material: sorted CD4+, CD8+, or CD8+CD57+ T cells (not recorded which) from PBMCs. The origin of the receptors is a human donor in good health, serving as a control.

This clonotype has a count of ten or more. The rearrangement joins TRBV19 to TRBJ1-1; weak D call: TRBD1 (6 bases). V dropped 3 bases and J dropped 5 bases, with 13 bases sitting between them. The CDR3 contains 14 residues. Looked up from germline, CDR1 is LNHDA and CDR2 is SQIVND (reference sequence). CDR3 DNA sequence: TGTGCCAGTAGTATGGGCAGGGGATTTACTGAAGCTTTCTTT. Translation: CASSMGRGFTEAFF.

Concerning this clonotype: A much larger clone lies one base from this, so it may be a read error. The conserved final phenylalanine or tryptophan is absent from the CDR3, which likely points to a read error. The chain carries TRBV5-1 and TRBJ1-1; D remains unclear. Germline values: CDR1 SGHRS, CDR2 YFSETQ. Trimming stripped 4 bases from V and 7 bases from J, with 14 bases between. CDR3 length: 13 residues. The chain's CDR3 is CASSQTDGSEAFS. In DNA, the CDR3 is TGCGCCAGCAGCCAGACCGACGGGAGTGAAGCTTTCTCT.

V is TRBV10-1 and J is TRBJ2-3; the D gene is possibly TRBD2 (6 bases). CDR1 and CDR2 (germline): WNHNN, SYGVQD (reference sequence). V was trimmed by 0 bases and J by 6 bases, leaving 10 bases between them. The CDR3 loop spans 14 amino acids. Here the CDR3 DNA reads TGCGCCAGCAGTGAGTCTAAGGGAGGCGATACGCAGTATTTT. Protein: CASSESKGGDTQYF.

The sample holds many counts of this clonotype. The chain combines TRBV7-2 with TRBJ2-1, with D unclear. Germline CDR1 and CDR2: SGHTA and FQGNSA. CDR3 length equals 15 residues. Trimming stripped 4 bases from V and 4 bases from J, with 14 bases between. Here the CDR3 reads CASSWSLSSYNEQFF. The CDR3 DNA is TGTGCCAGCAGCTGGAGCCTAAGTTCTTACAATGAGCAGTTCTTC.

The rearrangement uses TRBV25-1 and TRBJ1-3, with D unclear. Germline CDR1 and CDR2: MGHDK and SYGVNS. The CDR3 is made up of 14 amino acids. Trimming cost V 2 bases and J 0 bases, with 5 bases left between them. CDR3 loop: CASSEERSGNTIYF. The CDR3 DNA is TGTGCCAGCAGTGAAGAACGCTCTGGAAACACCATATATTTT. The full variable domain, in which reference TRBV25-1 and TRBJ1-3 provide the parts outside the CDR3, is EADIYQTPRYLVIGTGKKITLECSQTMGHDKMYWYQQDPGMELHLIHYSYGVNSTEKGDLSSESTVSRIRTEHFPLTLESARPSHTSQYLCASSEERSGNTIYFGEGSWLTVV.

V usage is TRBV9 and J usage is TRBJ2-1, with D perhaps TRBD2 (6 bases). Germline CDR1 and CDR2: SGDLS and YYNGEE. The V end lost 7 bases, the J end lost 8 bases, and 13 bases lay between the germline ends. The CDR3 is made up of 12 amino acids. The chain's CDR3 is CASGGGTHEQFF. The CDR3 DNA reads TGTGCCAGCGGGGGAGGCACCCATGAGCAGTTCTTC.

The chain couples TRBV24-1 to TRBJ1-1; D may be TRBD1 (6 bases). Germline values: CDR1 KGHDR, CDR2 SFDVKD. V dropped 4 bases and J dropped 1 base, with 12 bases sitting between them. This CDR3 comprises 15 residues. The CDR3 reads CATSESGTPNTEAFF. The CDR3 coding sequence is TGTGCCACCAGTGAATCCGGGACACCGAACACTGAAGCTTTCTTT.

The J gene is TRBJ2-7, the V gene TRBV5-5; D remains unclear. Germline assignment: CDR1 SGHKS and CDR2 YYEKEE (reference sequence). This CDR3 spans 14 amino acids. V was cut by 2 bases and J by 4 bases, with 13 bases left in between. CDR3 nucleotides: TGTGCCAGCAGCTTCGCCATGGGCCCGTACGAGCAGTACTTC. It yields the protein CASSFAMGPYEQYF.

This sequence joins TRBV28 and TRBJ1-6; 8 bases match TRBD1. The CDR3 extends over 15 amino acids. Per the germline V gene, CDR1 is MDHEN and CDR2 is SYDVKM. Trimming cost V 6 bases and J 4 bases; bases outside gene matches: 5. CDR3 in DNA: TGTGCCAGCAGACCCCAGGGGGCATATAATTCACCCCTCCACTTT. It codes for CASRPQGAYNSPLHF. The entire variable domain, with the rest obtained from reference TRBV28 and TRBJ1-6, is as follows: DVKVTQSSRYLVKRTGEKVFLECVQDMDHENMFWYRQDPGLGLRLIYFSYDVKMKEKGDIPEGYSVSREKKERFSLILESASTNQTSMYLCASRPQGAYNSPLHFGNGTRLTVT.

J is TRBJ2-7 and V is TRBV9, with 10 bases matching TRBD2. CDR1 is SGDLS, CDR2 YYNGEE, per germline. J lost 5 bases, V lost 4 bases, and 3 bases had no gene match. The CDR3 has 13 amino acids. Written as DNA, the CDR3 is TGTGCCAGCAGCAGAGCGGGAGGGCACGAGCAGTACTTC. It codes for CASSRAGGHEQYF. Full variable domain (missing parts from reference TRBV9 and TRBJ2-7): DSGVTQTPKHLITATGQRVTLRCSPRSGDLSVYWYQQSLDQGLQFLIQYYNGEERAKGNILERFSAQQFPDLHSELNLSSLELGDSALYFCASSRAGGHEQYFGPGTRLTVT.

This clonotype was detected only a few times. V gene TRBV25-1 combines with J gene TRBJ2-3, with 9 nucleotides matching TRBD1. The germline gives CDR1 MGHDK, CDR2 SYGVNS. The V and J ends lost 6 bases and 2 bases, in that order; junction bases with no gene match: 12. CDR3 length equals 17 residues. CDR3 in DNA: TGTGCCAGCAGCCCGGCCGGGACAGGGATCCTCACAGATACGCAGTATTTT. Amino acid sequence: CASSPAGTGILTDTQYF.

The chain couples TRBV30 to TRBJ1-1; TRBD1 is a possible D gene (5 bases). Germline lookup yields CDR1 GTSNPN and CDR2 SVGIG (reference sequence). Trimming removed 0 bases at V and 5 bases at J, with 10 bases between. The CDR3 consists of 13 residues. The CDR3 is CAWSVLRGTEAFF. DNA of the CDR3: TGTGCCTGGAGTGTGCTCCGGGGGACTGAAGCTTTCTTT.

This clonotype was counted many times. Written as DNA, the CDR3 is TGCAGTGCTAGAACCCCGACGAGGTACGAGCAGTACTTC. It translates to CSARTPTRYEQYF. This sequence joins TRBV20-1 and TRBJ2-7; D call uncertain. The CDR3 totals 13 residues. In germline, CDR1 is DFQATT, CDR2 SNEGSKA (reference sequence). The germline V and J ends were trimmed by 2 bases and 4 bases, with 12 bases remaining between them.

The rearrangement links TRBV24-1 to TRBJ2-1, with D maybe TRBD1 (6 bases). Germline V gene lookup returns CDR1 KGHDR and CDR2 SFDVKD. V gave up 7 bases and J gave up 10 bases, with 10 bases separating them. This CDR3 region has 11 residues. This CDR3 is CATSITGEQFF. CDR3 coding DNA: TGTGCCACCAGCATCACAGGGGAGCAGTTCTTC.

In its sample, this clonotype was seen a few times. This chain joins TRBV4-1 and TRBJ2-1; TRBD2 matches 14 bases. The CDR3 contains 15 residues. The J segment lost 6 bases and the V segment lost 4 bases, leaving 2 bases of the junction unmatched. Germline-derived CDR1 and CDR2 are MGHRA and YSYEKL. The CDR3 reads CASSLTSGRVNEQFF. DNA for the CDR3: TGCGCCAGCAGCCTGACTAGCGGGAGGGTCAATGAGCAGTTCTTC.

Details on this clonotype: A much larger clonotype is one base distant, so this may be a read error. The V call is TRBV19, the J call TRBJ2-2; maybe TRBD2 (6 bases). Germline V gives CDR1 LNHDA, CDR2 SQIVND (reference sequence). The CDR3 is 12 amino acids. This CDR3 is CASTRNTGGLFF. CDR3 in DNA: TGTGCCAGTACGAGGAACACCGGGGGGCTGTTTTTT. Based on the CDR3 plus reference TRBV19 and TRBJ2-2, the full variable domain is DGGITQSPKYLFRKEGQNVTLSCEQNLNHDAMYWYRQDPGQGLRLIYYSQIVNDFQKGDIAEGYSVSREKKESFPLTVTSAQKNPTAFYLCASTRNTGGLFFGEGSRLTVL.